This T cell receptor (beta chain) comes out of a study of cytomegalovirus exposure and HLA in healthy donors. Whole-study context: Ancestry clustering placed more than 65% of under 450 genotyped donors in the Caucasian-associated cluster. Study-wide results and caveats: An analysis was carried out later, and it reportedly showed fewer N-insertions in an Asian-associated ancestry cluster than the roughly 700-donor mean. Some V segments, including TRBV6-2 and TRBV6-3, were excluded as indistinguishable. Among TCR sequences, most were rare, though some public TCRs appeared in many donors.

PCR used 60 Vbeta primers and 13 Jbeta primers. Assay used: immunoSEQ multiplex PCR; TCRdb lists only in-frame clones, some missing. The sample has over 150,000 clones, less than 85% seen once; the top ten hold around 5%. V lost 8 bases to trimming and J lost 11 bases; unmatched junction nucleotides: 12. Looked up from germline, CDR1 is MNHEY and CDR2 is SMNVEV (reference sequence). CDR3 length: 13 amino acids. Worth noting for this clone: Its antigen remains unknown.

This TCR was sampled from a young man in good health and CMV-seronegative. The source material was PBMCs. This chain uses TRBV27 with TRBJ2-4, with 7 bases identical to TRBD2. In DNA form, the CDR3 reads TGTGCCAGCGGACCCCCGGGACTAACTTTTCAGTACTTC. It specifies CASGPPGLTFQYF.